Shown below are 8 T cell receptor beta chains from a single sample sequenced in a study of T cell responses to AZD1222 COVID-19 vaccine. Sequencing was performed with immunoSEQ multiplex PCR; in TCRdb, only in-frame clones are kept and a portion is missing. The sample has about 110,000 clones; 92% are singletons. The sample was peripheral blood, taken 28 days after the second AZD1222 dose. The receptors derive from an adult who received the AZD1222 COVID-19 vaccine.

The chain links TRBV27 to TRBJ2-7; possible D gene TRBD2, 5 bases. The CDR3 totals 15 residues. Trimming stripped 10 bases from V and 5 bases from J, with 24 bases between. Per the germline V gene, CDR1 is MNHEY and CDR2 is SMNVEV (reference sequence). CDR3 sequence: CATRSGPFLFHEQYF. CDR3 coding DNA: TGTGCCACCAGGAGCGGTCCCTTCTTGTTCCACGAGCAGTACTTC.

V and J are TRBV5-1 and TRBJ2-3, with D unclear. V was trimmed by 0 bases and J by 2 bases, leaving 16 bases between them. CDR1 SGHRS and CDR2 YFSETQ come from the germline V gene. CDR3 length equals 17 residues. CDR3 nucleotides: TGCGCCAGCAGCTTGGCTCAGGTAAAGAAAGCCACAGATACGCAGTATTTT. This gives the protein CASSLAQVKKATDTQYF.

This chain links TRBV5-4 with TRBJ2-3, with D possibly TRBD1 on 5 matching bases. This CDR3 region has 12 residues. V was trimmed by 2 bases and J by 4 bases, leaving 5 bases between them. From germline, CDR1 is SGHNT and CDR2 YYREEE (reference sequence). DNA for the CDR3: TGTGCCAGCAGCTTCAGGGCAGATACGCAGTATTTT. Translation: CASSFRADTQYF.

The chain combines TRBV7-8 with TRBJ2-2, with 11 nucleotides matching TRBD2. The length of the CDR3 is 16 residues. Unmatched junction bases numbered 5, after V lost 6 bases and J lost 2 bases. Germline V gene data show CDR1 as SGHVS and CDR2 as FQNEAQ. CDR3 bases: TGTGCCAGCAGTAAACTAGCGGGGGCAAACACCGGGGAGCTGTTTTTT. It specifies CASSKLAGANTGELFF. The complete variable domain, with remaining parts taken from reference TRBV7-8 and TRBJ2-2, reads GAGVSQSPRYKVAKRGQDVALRCDPISGHVSLFWYQQALGQGPEFLTYFQNEAQLDKSGLPSDRFFAERPEGSVSTLKIQRTQQEDSAVYLCASSKLAGANTGELFFGEGSRLTVL.

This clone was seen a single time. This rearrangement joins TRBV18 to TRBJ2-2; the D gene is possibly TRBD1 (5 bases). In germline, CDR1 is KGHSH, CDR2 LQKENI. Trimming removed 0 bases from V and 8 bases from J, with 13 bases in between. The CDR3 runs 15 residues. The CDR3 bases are TGTGCCAGCTCACCACCGACAAATCAGGGAGGGGAGCTGTTTTTT. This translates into CASSPPTNQGGELFF.

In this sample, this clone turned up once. The CDR3 spells CASSQEASGTIQYF. CDR3 bases: TGTGCCAGCAGCCAAGAGGCTAGCGGAACTATTCAGTACTTC. This chain connects TRBV3-1 (or the pseudogene TRBV3-2) to TRBJ2-4, with 7 bases that match TRBD2. The CDR3 consists of 14 residues. CDR1 and CDR2 from the germline V gene are LGHDT and YNNKEL (reference sequence). V shed 0 bases and J 10 bases; nucleotides not matched to a gene: 6.

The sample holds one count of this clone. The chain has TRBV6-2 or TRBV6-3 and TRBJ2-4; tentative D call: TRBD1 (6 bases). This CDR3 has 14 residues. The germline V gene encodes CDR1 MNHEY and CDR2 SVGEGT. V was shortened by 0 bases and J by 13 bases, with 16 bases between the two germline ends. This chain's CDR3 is CASSYSRAGASQYF. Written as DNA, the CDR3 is TGTGCCAGCAGTTACTCACGGGCAGGGGCTTCGCAGTACTTC.

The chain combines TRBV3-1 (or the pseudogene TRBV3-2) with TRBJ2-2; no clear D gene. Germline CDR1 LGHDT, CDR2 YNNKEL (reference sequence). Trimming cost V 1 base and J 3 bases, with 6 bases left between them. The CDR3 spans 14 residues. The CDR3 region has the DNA TGTGCCAGCAGCCAAGTCGGCGACACCGGGGAGCTGTTTTTT. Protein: CASSQVGDTGELFF.